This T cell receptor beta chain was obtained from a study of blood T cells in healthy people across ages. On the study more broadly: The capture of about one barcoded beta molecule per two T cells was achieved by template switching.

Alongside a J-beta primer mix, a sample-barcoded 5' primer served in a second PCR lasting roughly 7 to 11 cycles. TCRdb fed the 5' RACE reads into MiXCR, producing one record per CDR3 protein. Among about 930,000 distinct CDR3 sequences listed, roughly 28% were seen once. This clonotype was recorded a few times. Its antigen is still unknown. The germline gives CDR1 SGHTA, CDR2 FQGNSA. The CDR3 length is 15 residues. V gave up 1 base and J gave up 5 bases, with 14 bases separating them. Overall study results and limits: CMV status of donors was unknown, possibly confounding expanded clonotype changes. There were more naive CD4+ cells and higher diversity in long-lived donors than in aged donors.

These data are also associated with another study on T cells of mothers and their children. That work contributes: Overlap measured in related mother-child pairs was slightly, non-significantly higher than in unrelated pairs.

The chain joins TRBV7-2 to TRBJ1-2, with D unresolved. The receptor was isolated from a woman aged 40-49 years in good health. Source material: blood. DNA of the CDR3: TGTGCCAGCAGCTTAGGTCCGGGTCCTCCTTATGGCTACACCTTC. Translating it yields CASSLGPGPPYGYTF.